Listed below are T cell receptor beta chains from one sample, sequenced in a study of cytomegalovirus exposure and HLA in healthy donors. Sequencing was performed with immunoSEQ multiplex PCR; in TCRdb, only in-frame clones are kept and a portion is missing. The repertoire includes approximately 190,000 clones, about four fifths of them detected once, and around an eighth sits in the top ten. Material: PBMCs. The receptors here all came from a woman in her thirties in good health and CMV-seropositive. The CDR3 runs from the conserved cysteine through the conserved F or W.

cdr3_aa,cdr3_length,v_call,j_call
CASSGQGQNYGYTF,14,TRBV2,TRBJ1-2
CASSQGLAAWWEQYF,15,TRBV4-3,TRBJ2-7
CASSGGGSGNTIYF,14,TRBV5-1,TRBJ1-3
CASSAVIREQYF,12,TRBV7-8,TRBJ2-7
CAWSVEGNTIYF,12,TRBV30,TRBJ1-3
CASSRTPRGGNTEAFF,16,TRBV14,TRBJ1-1
CASRRSTYEQYF,12,TRBV6-6,TRBJ2-7
CASSFSETQYF,11,TRBV7-2,TRBJ2-5
CASSQAGTGGGNEQFF,16,TRBV4-1,TRBJ2-1
CASSMARYNEQFF,13,TRBV19,TRBJ2-1
CATASGRNGETQYF,14,TRBV28,TRBJ2-5
CASSYYEQEYF,11,TRBV6-5,TRBJ2-7
CASSVDQGRGEKLFF,15,TRBV9,TRBJ1-4
CASSRGGSVNTEAFF,15,TRBV6-5,TRBJ1-1
CASSERTGGYEQYF,14,TRBV2,TRBJ2-7
CASSLTGSETQYF,13,TRBV11-3,TRBJ2-5
CASSELAGETQYF,13,TRBV6-4,TRBJ2-5